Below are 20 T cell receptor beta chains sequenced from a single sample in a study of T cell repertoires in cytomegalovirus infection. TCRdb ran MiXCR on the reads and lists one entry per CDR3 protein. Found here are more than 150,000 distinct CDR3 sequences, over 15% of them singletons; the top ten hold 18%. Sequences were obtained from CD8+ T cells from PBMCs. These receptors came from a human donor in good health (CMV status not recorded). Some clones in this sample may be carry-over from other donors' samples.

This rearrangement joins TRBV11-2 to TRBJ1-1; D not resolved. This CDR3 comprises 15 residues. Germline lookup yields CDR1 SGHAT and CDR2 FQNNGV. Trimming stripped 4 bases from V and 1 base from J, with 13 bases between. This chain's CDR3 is CASSSSVTGNTEAFF. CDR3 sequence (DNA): TGTGCCAGCAGCTCCTCTGTGACGGGGAACACTGAAGCTTTCTTT.

CDR3 protein: CASSYSGGGELFF. In nucleotides, the CDR3 is TGTGCCAGCAGTTACTCAGGGGGTGGGGAGCTGTTTTTT. The V and J genes are TRBV6-5 and TRBJ2-2; maybe TRBD1 (6 bases). Trimming took off 0 bases at V and 8 bases at J, with 7 bases between the two ends. Germline V gives CDR1 MNHEY, CDR2 SVGAGI. This CDR3 contains 13 residues.

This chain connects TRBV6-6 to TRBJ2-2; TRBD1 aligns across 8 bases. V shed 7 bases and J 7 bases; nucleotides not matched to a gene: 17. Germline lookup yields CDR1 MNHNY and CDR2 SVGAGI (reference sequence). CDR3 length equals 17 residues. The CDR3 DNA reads TGTGCCAGCACCGTAGCTCCGGACAGGGTACGGTTCGGGGAGCTGTTTTTT. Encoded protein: CASTVAPDRVRFGELFF.

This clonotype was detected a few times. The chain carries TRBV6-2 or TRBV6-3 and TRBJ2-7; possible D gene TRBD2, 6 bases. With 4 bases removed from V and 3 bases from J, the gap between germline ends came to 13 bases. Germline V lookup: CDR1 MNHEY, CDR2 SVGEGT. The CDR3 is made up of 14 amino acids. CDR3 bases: TGTGCCAGCAGTTCGGGGGACGTTTACTACGAGCAGTACTTC. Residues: CASSSGDVYYEQYF.

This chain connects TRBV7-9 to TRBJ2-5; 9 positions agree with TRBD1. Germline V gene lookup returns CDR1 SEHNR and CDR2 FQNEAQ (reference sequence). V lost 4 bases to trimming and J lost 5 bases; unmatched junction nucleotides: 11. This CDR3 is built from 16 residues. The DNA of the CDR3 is TGTGCCAGCAGCTCTTCGGGACAGGGTCGGTTGGAGACCCAGTACTTC. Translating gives CASSSSGQGRLETQYF.

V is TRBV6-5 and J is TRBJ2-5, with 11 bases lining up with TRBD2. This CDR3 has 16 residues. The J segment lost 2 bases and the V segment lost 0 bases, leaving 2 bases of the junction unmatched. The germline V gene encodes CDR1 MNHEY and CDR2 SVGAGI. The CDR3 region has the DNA TGTGCCAGCAGTTACTCGAGACTAGCGGGACAAGAGACCCAGTACTTC. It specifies CASSYSRLAGQETQYF.

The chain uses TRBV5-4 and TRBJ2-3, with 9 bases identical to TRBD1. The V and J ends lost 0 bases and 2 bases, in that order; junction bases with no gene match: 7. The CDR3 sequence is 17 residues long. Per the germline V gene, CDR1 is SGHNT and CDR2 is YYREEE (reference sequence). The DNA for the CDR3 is TGTGCCAGCAGCTTGGATCCGGGACAGGGATTCACAGATACGCAGTATTTT. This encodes CASSLDPGQGFTDTQYF. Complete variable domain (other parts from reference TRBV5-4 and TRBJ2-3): ETGVTQSPTHLIKTRGQQVTLRCSSQSGHNTVSWYQQALGQGPQFIFQYYREEENGRGNFPPRFSGLQFPNYSSELNVNALELDDSALYLCASSLDPGQGFTDTQYFGPGTRLTVL.

The CDR3 DNA follows: TGTGCCTGCCGCGACGGACTAGCGGAGACAGGGGAGTACTTC. Its translation is CACRDGLAETGEYF. The J gene is TRBJ2-7, the V gene TRBV7-4, with 10 bases fitting TRBD2. With V trimmed by 11 bases and J by 11 bases, 18 bases remained unmatched. Germline CDR1 SGHVT, CDR2 SQSDAQ. The CDR3 length is 14 residues.

Written as DNA, the CDR3 is TGTGCCAGCAGCCAAGATAGGAGGAATGAGCAGTTCTTC. Protein product: CASSQDRRNEQFF. The chain combines TRBV14 with TRBJ2-1; D possibly corresponds to TRBD2 (5 bases). CDR1 is SGHDN and CDR2 is FVKESK in the germline V gene. V lost 0 bases, J lost 7 bases, and 7 bases lay in between. The CDR3 is 13 amino acids. Full variable domain (remainder filled in from reference TRBV14 and TRBJ2-1): EAGVTQFPSHSVIEKGQTVTLRCDPISGHDNLYWYRRVMGKEIKFLLHFVKESKQDESGMPNNRFLAERTGGTYSTLKVQPAELEDSGVYFCASSQDRRNEQFFGPGTRLTVL.

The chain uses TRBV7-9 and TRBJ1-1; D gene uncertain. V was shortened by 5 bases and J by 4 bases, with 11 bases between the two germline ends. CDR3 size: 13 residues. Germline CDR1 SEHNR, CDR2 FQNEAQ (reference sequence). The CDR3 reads CASSDGAITEAFF. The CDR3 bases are TGTGCCAGCAGCGACGGTGCGATCACTGAAGCTTTCTTT. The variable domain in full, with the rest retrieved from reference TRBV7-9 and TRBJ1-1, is DTGVSQNPRHKITKRGQNVTFRCDPISEHNRLYWYRQTLGQGPEFLTYFQNEAQLEKSRLLSDRFSAERPKGSFSTLEIQRTEQGDSAMYLCASSDGAITEAFFGQGTRLTVV.

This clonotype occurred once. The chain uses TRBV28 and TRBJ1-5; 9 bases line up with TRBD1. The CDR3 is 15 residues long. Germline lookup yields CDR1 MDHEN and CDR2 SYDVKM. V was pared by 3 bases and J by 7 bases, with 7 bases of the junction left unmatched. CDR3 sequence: CASSFRGQGQQPQHF. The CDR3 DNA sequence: TGTGCCAGCAGTTTCCGAGGACAGGGGCAACAGCCCCAGCATTTT.

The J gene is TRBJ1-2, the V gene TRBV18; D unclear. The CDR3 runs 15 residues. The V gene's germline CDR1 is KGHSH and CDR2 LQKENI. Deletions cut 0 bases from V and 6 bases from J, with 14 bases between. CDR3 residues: CASSPPSFLHHGYTF. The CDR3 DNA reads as TGTGCCAGCTCACCACCAAGTTTCCTTCACCATGGCTACACCTTC.

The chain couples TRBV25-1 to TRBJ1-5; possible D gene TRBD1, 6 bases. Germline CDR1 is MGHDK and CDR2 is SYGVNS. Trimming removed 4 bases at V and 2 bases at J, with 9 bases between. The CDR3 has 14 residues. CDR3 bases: TGTGCCAGCAGTGGGTGGACAGGCAATCAGCCCCAGCATTTT. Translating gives CASSGWTGNQPQHF.

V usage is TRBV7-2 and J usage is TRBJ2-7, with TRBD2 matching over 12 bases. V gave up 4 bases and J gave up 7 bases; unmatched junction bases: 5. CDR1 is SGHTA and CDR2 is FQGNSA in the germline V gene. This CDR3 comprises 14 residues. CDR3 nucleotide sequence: TGTGCCAGCAGCTCTAGCGGGGGGGACGGGGAGCAGTACTTC. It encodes CASSSSGGDGEQYF.

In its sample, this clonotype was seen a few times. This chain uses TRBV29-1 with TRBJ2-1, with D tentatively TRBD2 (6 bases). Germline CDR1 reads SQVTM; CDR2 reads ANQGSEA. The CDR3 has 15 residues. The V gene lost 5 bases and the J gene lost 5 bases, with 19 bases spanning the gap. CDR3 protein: CSVSGTLGGDNEQFF. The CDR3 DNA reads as TGCAGCGTTTCAGGGACTCTCGGTGGTGACAATGAGCAGTTCTTC.

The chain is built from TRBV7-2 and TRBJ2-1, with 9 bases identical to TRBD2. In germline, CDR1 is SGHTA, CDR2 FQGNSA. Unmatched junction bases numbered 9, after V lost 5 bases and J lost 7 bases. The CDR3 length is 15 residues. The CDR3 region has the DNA TGTGCCAGCAGCCCCCTAGCGGGGTCTGGAAATGAGCAGTTCTTC. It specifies CASSPLAGSGNEQFF.

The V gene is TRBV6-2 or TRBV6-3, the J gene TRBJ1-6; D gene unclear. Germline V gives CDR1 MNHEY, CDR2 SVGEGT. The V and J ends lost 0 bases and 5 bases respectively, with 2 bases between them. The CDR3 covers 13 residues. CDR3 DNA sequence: TGTGCCAGCAGTTACTCGAATAATTCACCCCTCCACTTT. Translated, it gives CASSYSNNSPLHF.

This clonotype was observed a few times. The CDR3 DNA follows: TGCAGTGCTAGCCCCGGACAGAACTATGGCTACACCTTC. Its protein product is CSASPGQNYGYTF. The chain has TRBV20-1 and TRBJ1-2; tentative D call: TRBD1 (6 bases). V was shortened by 3 bases and J by 2 bases, with 10 bases between the two germline ends. Germline V gene lookup returns CDR1 DFQATT and CDR2 SNEGSKA (reference sequence). This CDR3 is 13 amino acids long.

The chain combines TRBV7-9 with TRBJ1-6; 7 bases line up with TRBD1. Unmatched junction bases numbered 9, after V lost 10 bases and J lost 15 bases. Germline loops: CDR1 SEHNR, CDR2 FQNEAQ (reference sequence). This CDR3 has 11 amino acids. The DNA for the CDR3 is TGTGCCATTCCGGGACAGTGGGGCCTCCACTTT. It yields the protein CAIPGQWGLHF.

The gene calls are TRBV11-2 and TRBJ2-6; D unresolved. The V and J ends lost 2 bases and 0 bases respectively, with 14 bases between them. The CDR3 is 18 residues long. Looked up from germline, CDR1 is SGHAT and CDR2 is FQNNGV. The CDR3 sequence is CASSLRVADLSGANVLTF. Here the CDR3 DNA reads TGTGCCAGCAGCTTAAGGGTTGCGGATCTCTCTGGGGCCAACGTCCTGACTTTC.